This TCR beta chain was sequenced for a study of shared clonotypes between healthy human individuals. Study results and limitations: Sample collection involved blood only; tissue repertoires are likely different. It was observed that 5% to 6% of naive CD4 clonotypes were shared across four donors.

Researchers partitioned CD4+ cells into CD45RA+ naive and CD45RA-negative memory subsets. Sequenced by immunoSEQ multiplex PCR; TCRdb stores in-frame clones only, minus some. Of some 2,100,000 clones in the sample, more than 90% are singletons; the top ten hold over 0.1%. This CDR3 contains 16 residues. Unmatched junction bases numbered 15, after V lost 7 bases and J lost 7 bases. Germline lookup yields CDR1 MNHNY and CDR2 SVGAGI (reference sequence). Points on this clone: What it binds is unknown.

The sample was naive CD4+ T cells sorted from blood. Sample subset: CD45RA+ positively selected. This receptor was obtained from a man younger than 35 in good health. V usage is TRBV6-6 and J usage is TRBJ2-1, with 8 bases fitting TRBD2. The CDR3 DNA reads TGTGCCAGCAATTCCGGGACTAGTTGGTGGAAAAATGAGCAGTTCTTC. Translation gives CASNSGTSWWKNEQFF.